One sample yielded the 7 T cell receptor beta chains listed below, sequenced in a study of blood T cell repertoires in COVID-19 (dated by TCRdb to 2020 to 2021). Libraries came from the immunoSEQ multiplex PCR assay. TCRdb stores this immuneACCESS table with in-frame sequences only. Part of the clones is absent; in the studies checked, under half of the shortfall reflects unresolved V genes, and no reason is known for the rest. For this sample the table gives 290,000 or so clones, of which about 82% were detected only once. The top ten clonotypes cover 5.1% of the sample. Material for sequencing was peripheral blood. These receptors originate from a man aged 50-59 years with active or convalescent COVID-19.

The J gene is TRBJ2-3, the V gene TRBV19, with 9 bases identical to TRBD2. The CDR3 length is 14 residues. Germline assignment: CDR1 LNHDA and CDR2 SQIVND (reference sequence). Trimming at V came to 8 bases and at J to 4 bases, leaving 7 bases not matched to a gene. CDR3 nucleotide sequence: TGTGCCAGTGCTCTAGCGGGGAGGGCAGATACGCAGTATTTT. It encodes CASALAGRADTQYF. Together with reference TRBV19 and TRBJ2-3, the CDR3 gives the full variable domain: DGGITQSPKYLFRKEGQNVTLSCEQNLNHDAMYWYRQDPGQGLRLIYYSQIVNDFQKGDIAEGYSVSREKKESFPLTVTSAQKNPTAFYLCASALAGRADTQYFGPGTRLTVL.

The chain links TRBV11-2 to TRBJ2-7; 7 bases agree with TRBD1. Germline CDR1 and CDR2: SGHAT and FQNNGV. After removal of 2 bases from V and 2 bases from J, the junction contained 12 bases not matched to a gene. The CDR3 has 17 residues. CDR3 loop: CASSLSPRDSGAYEQYF. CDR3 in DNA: TGTGCCAGCAGCTTAAGCCCCCGGGACAGTGGAGCCTACGAGCAGTACTTC.

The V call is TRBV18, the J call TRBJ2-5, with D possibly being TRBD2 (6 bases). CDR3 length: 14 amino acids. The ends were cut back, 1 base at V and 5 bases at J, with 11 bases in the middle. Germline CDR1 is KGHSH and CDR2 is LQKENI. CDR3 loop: CASSPLAVEETQYF. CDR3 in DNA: TGTGCCAGCTCACCACTAGCGGTGGAGGAGACCCAGTACTTC.

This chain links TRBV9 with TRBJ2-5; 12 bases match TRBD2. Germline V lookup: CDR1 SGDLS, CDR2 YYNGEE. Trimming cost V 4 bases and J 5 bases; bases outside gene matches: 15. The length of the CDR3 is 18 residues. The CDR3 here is CASSRRGGLAGRGETQYF. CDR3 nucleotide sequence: TGTGCCAGCAGCAGACGCGGCGGACTAGCGGGGAGGGGGGAGACCCAGTACTTC.

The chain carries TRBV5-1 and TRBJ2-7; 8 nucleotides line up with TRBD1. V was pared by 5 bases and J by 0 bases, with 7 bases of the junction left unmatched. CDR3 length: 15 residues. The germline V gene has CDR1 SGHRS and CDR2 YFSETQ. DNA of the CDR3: TGCGCCAGCAGGGGAGGACAGGGCGGCTCCTACGAGCAGTACTTC. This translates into CASRGGQGGSYEQYF.

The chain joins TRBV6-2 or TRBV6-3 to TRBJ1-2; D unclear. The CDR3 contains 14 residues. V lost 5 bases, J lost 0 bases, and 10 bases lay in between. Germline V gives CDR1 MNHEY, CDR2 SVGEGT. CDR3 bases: TGTGCCAGCAGTCCGGGAAATACTAACTATGGCTACACCTTC. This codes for CASSPGNTNYGYTF.

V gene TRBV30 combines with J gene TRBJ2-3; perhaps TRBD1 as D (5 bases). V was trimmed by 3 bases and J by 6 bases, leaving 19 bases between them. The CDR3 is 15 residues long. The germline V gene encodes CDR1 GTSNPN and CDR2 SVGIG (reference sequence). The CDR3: CAWSPLDKAVDTQYF. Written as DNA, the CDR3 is TGTGCCTGGAGCCCGCTGGACAAAGCCGTGGATACGCAGTATTTT.